This TCR beta chain was recovered during a study of blood T cell repertoires in COVID-19. Study-level information: Donors in the United States, Italy and Spain gave samples during acute or convalescent COVID-19.

The table came from immunoSEQ multiplex PCR; TCRdb's copy has only in-frame clones and leaves some out. The data contain 110,000 to 150,000 clones, roughly 83% of them singletons. The ends lost 4 bases at V and 4 bases at J; junction bases unmatched: 17. Germline CDR1 SGHTA, CDR2 FQGTGA. This CDR3 is built from 18 residues. V is TRBV7-3 and J is TRBJ2-3; TRBD2 agrees at 7 bases. The source material was peripheral blood. This sequence was found in a woman older than 75 with acute or convalescent COVID-19. In DNA form, the CDR3 reads TGTGCCAGCAGCTCGTCGGGGGGACGAGGGATGGGTTCAGATACGCAGTATTTT. Residues: CASSSSGGRGMGSDTQYF.